This T cell receptor (beta chain) appears in the sequencing data of a study of cytomegalovirus exposure and HLA in healthy donors. Points from the study as a whole: Altogether, 150 or so TCR beta chains were recorded as cytomegalovirus-associated. Reports showed the classifier diagnosing cytomegalovirus status with high specificity and sensitivity. TCR beta sequences reportedly predicted most subjects' HLA-A and HLA-B alleles accurately.

This cohort consisted of healthy bone marrow donors. A note on this clone: Its antigen remains unknown.

The CDR3 sequence is 15 residues long. Germline assignment: CDR1 SEHNR and CDR2 FQNEAQ (reference sequence). Trimming left V 3 bases short and J 4 bases short, with 12 bases between. The study ran its PCR with 60 Vbeta and 13 Jbeta primers. Profiled with immunoSEQ multiplex PCR; TCRdb holds only in-frame clones, not every one. The table records some 200,000 clones, 80% of them present only once. The clonotype comes from a boy younger than 18 in good health and CMV-seronegative. This chain connects TRBV7-9 to TRBJ1-4, with D perhaps matching TRBD1 (5 bases). Source material: PBMCs. The CDR3 nucleotides read TGTGCCAGCAGCTTTGAGGACACTATTAATGAAAAACTGTTTTTT. This sequence encodes CASSFEDTINEKLFF.